This record covers a single TCR beta chain. This clonotype was seen a handful of times. There is no known antigen for this receptor. Base qualities are not provided; no much larger clone lies one nucleotide away. This record comes from a study of T cell repertoires in cytomegalovirus infection (dated by TCRdb to between 2019 and 2020). The study in broad terms: Peptide stimulations targeted recently identified HLA-C-restricted CMV epitopes, whose presentation resists viral immunomodulation, together with well-studied HLA-B-restricted epitopes. Donor HLA type was relevant to the analysis, because carriage of CMV infection together with the matching HLA type was indicated by public TCR beta signatures.

The treatment or condition label on this specimen signifies: in vitro stimulation with specific CMV peptide epitopes to enrich CMV-specific T cells. From its cysteine to its phenylalanine, the CDR3 spans 14 amino acids. The kept DNA is CDR3 alone, 42 bases in frame from the first base. The germline V gene encodes CDR1 MNHEY and CDR2 SMNVEV (reference sequence). V and J are trimmed by 6 bases and 2 bases, and the gene matches miss 4 bases of the junction. TCRdb records Illumina HiSeq 1500 as the sequencer. TCRdb reprocessed the public reads (quality trimming at Q25 with fastp, clone calling with MiXCR) and kept in-frame beta chains. Entries that share a CDR3 protein sequence are merged under the most common genes and DNA. A total of 650,000 to 850,000 distinct CDR3 sequences appear in this sample, 25% to 35% of them only once. Clones ranked in the top ten supply under 15% of the sample. Overall study outcomes, separate from this receptor: The ex vivo response was dominated by HLA-C-restricted CMV-specific TCR beta clonotypes, and the single most frequent clonotype in two of eight donors was supplied by these HLA-C-restricted clonotypes. Cumulative frequency of public TCR beta family members discriminated carriers of CMV infection plus the relevant HLA type in this cohort and an independent 352-donor cohort.

The origin of this receptor is a human donor in good health (CMV status not recorded). Some clones in this sample may be carry-over from other donors' samples. The chain is made from TRBV27 and TRBJ2-3, with TRBD1 matching 8 junction bases. The source was cultured CD8+ T cells from PBMCs, collected from culture after CMV antigen stimulation. The CDR3 sequence is CASSGQGVTDTQYF. The sequenced DNA: TGTGCCAGCAGCGGACAGGGAGTCACAGATACGCAGTATTTT.